The sequence of this TCR beta chain was determined in a study of shared clonotypes between healthy human individuals. Study-level information: Per-donor plates numbered three CD4 naive, three CD4 memory, two CD8 naive and one CD8 memory.

V dropped 5 bases and J dropped 5; count of bases not matched to a gene: 6. Germline CDR1 and CDR2: SEHNR and FQNEAQ (reference sequence). This CDR3 is 14 amino acids long. Each donor was a Caucasian adult residing in Nashville, Tennessee. The data were produced by immunoSEQ multiplex PCR, yet TCRdb's version contains in-frame clones alone and is incomplete. The sample has some 1,600,000 clones; 95% to 99% are singletons. This receptor was taken from a young man in good health. The sample taken for sequencing was naive CD4+ T cells sorted from blood. The subset here: CD45RA+ positively selected. The rearrangement uses TRBV7-9 and TRBJ1-1; 9 bases fit TRBD1. CDR3 residues: CASSAQGANTEAFF. Here the CDR3 DNA reads TGTGCCAGCAGCGCACAGGGGGCGAATACTGAAGCTTTCTTT.